This entry describes one TCR beta chain. The antigen remains unidentified. The data are from a study of metastatic and nonmetastatic thyroid tumors. Overall study context: Comparison of repertoires was carried out across blood and tumor or nodule tissue from malignant and benign thyroid patients. Study results and caveats: Significantly greater TCR beta diversity was reportedly found in malignant thyroid tumors than in benign nodules (in blood and tumor).

Original processing notes: A distant-metastasis classifier for papillary thyroid cancer was built using CDR3 differences across clinicopathological groups. Via MiXCR, TCRdb re-called the PCR reads. The V and J calls reflect TCRdb's pipeline rather than the authors' work. The sample consists of more than 35,000 clones, approximately 13% of them appearing once. Treatment of any kind had been given to no patient before thyroid surgery. Trimming removed 5 bases from V and 3 bases from J; junction bases left unmatched: 7. The CDR3 runs 15 residues. Germline assignment: CDR1 SGHTA and CDR2 FQGNSA. The sample was blood. The clonotype was recovered from a female donor with papillary thyroid cancer or a benign thyroid nodule (not recorded which). Some clones in this sample may be carry-over from other donors' samples. The chain recombines TRBV7-2 with TRBJ2-7; 10 bases agree with TRBD2. In DNA form, the CDR3 reads TGTGCCAGCAGCCCCTGGACTAGCGGAGACTACGAGCAGTACTTC. Its protein is CASSPWTSGDYEQYF. Using reference TRBV7-2 and TRBJ2-7 for the parts outside the CDR3, the full variable domain is GAGVSQSPSNKVTEKGKDVELRCDPISGHTALYWYRQSLGQGLEFLIYFQGNSAPDKSGLPSDRFSAERTGGSVSTLTIQRTQQEDSAVYLCASSPWTSGDYEQYFGPGTRLTVT.